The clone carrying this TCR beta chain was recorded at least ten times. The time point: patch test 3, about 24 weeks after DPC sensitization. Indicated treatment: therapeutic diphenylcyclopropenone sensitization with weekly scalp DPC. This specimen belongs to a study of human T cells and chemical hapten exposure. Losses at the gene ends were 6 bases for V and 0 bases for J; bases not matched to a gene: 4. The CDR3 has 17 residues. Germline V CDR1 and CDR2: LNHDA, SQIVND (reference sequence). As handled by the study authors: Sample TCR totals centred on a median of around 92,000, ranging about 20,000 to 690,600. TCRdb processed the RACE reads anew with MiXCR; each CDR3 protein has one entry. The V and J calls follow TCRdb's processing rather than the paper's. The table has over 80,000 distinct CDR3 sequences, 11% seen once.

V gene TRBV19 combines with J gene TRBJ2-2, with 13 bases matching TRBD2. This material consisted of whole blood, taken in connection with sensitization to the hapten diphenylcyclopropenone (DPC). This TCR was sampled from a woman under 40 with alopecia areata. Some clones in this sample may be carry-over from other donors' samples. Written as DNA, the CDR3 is TGTGCCAGTAGCAGACTAGCGGGGGGATCGAACACCGGGGAGCTGTTTTTT. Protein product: CASSRLAGGSNTGELFF.